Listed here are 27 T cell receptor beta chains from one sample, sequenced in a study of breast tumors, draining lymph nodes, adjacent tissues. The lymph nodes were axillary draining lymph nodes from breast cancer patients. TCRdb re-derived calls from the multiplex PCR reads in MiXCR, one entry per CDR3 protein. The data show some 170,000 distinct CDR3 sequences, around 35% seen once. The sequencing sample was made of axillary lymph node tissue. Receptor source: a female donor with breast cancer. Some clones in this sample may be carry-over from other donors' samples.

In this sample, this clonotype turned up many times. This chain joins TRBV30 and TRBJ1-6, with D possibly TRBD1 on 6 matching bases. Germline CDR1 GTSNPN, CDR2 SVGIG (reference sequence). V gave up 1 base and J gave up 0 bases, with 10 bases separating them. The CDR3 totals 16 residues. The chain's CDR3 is CAWSGQASSYNSPLHF. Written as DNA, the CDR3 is TGTGCCTGGAGTGGACAGGCGAGCTCCTATAATTCACCCCTCCACTTT.

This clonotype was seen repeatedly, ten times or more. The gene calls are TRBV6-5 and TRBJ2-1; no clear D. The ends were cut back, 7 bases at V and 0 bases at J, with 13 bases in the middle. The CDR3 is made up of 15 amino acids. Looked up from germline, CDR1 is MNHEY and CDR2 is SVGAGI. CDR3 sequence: CASTSGGSSYNEQFF. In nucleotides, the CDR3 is TGTGCCAGCACCTCGGGTGGAAGCTCCTACAATGAGCAGTTCTTC.

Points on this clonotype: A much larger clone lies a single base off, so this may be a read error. CDR3 sequence (DNA): TGTGCCAGCAGTCACGACAGAGGACGCTACACCTTC. Its translation: CASSHDRGRYTF. The chain is built from TRBV6-2 or TRBV6-3 and TRBJ1-2; D may be TRBD1 (5 bases). This CDR3 contains 12 residues. CDR1 is MNHEY, CDR2 SVGEGT, per germline. V shed 5 bases and J shed 9 bases, with 13 bases lying between them.

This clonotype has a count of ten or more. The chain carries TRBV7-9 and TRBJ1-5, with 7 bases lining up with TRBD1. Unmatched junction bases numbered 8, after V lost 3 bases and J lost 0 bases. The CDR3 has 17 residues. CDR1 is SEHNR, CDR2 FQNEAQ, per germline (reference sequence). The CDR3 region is CASSFGTEAISNQPQHF. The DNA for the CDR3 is TGTGCCAGCAGCTTCGGGACAGAAGCCATTAGCAATCAGCCCCAGCATTTT.

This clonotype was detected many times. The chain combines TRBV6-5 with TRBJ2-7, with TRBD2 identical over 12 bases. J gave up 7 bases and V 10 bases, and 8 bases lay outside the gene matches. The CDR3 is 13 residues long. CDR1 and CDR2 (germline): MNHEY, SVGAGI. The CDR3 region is CATLAGGRGEQYF. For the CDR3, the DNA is TGTGCCACCCTAGCGGGAGGGCGTGGGGAGCAGTACTTC.

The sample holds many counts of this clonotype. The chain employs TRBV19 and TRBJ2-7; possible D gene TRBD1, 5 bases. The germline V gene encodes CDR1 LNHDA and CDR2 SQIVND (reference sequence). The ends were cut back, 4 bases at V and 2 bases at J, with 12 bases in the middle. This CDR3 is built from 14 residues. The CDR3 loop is CASSRRDRAYEQYF. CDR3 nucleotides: TGTGCCAGTAGTAGGCGAGACAGAGCCTACGAGCAGTACTTC.

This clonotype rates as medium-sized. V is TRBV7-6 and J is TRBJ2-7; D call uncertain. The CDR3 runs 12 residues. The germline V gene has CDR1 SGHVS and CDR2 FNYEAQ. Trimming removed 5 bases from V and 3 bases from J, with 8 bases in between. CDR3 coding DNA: TGTGCCAGCAGCGACGACATCTACGAGCAGTACTTC. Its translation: CASSDDIYEQYF.

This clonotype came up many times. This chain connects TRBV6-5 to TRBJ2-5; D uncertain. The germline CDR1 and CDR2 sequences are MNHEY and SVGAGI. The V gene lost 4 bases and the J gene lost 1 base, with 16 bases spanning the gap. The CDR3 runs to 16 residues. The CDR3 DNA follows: TGTGCCAGCAGTTCCTCCGTCTCACGTTTCCAAGAGACCCAGTACTTC. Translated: CASSSSVSRFQETQYF.

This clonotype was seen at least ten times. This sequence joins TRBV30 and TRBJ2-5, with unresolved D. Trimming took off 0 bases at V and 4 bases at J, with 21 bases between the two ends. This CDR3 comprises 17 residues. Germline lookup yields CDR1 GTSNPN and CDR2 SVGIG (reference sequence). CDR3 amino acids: CAWSVTLNIGEGETQYF. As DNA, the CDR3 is TGTGCCTGGAGTGTAACCCTAAACATCGGAGAAGGAGAGACCCAGTACTTC.

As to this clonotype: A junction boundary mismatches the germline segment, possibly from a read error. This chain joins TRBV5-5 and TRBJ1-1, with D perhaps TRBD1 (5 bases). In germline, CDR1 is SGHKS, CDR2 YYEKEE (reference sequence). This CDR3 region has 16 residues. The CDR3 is CAGSSATGRPNTEAFF. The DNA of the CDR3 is TGCGCCGGCAGCTCGGCCACGGGACGCCCAAACACTGAAGCTTTCTTT.

The DNA of the CDR3 is TGTGCCAGCAGCCCAGACTCCCCGGGCTACACCTTC. This encodes CASSPDSPGYTF. This chain uses TRBV7-9 with TRBJ1-2; D remains unclear. The V end lost 5 bases, the J end lost 8 bases, and 12 bases lay between the germline ends. Germline CDR1 and CDR2: SEHNR and FQNEAQ (reference sequence). The CDR3 is 12 amino acids.

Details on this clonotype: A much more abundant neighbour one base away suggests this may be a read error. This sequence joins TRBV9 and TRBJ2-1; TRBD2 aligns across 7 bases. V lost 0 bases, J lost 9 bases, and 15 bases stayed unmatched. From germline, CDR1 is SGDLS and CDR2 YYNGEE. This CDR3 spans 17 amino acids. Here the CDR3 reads CASSVGTSERTDTEQFF. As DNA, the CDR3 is TGTGCCAGCAGCGTAGGCACTAGCGAGAGAACCGACACTGAGCAGTTCTTC.

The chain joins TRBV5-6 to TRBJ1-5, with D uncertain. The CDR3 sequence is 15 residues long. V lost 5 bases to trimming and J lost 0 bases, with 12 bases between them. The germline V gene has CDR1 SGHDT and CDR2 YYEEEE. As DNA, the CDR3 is TGTGCCAGCAGGGACCGACACCTTAGCAATCAGCCCCAGCATTTT. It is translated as CASRDRHLSNQPQHF.

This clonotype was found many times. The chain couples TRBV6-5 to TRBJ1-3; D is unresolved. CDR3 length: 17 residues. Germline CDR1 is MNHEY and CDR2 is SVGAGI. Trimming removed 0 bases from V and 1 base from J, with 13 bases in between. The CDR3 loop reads CASSYSTGLGSGNTIYF. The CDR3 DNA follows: TGTGCCAGCAGTTACTCGACCGGCCTGGGATCTGGAAACACCATATATTTT.

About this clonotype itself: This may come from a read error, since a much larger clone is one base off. The CDR3 region has the DNA TGCGCCAGCAGCTTGGACAGGGGTGCTGCCCAGCCCCAGCATTTT. Its translation is CASSLDRGAAQPQHF. The rearrangement joins TRBV5-1 to TRBJ1-5; 7 bases map to TRBD1. V dropped 0 bases and J dropped 7; count of bases not matched to a gene: 7. From germline, CDR1 is SGHRS and CDR2 YFSETQ. The CDR3 is made up of 15 amino acids.

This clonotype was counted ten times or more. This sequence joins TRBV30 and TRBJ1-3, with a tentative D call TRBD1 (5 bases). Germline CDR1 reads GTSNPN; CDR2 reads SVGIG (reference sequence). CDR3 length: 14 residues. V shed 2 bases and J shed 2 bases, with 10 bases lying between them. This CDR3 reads CAWSYGGTGNTIYF. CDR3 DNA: TGTGCCTGGAGTTACGGGGGGACTGGAAACACCATATATTTT.

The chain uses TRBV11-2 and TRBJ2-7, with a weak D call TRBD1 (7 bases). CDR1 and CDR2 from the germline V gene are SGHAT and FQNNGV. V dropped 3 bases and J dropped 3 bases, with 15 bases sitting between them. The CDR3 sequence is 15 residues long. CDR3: CASSFRGTALYEQYF. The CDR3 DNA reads TGTGCCAGCAGCTTTCGGGGGACAGCCCTCTACGAGCAGTACTTC.

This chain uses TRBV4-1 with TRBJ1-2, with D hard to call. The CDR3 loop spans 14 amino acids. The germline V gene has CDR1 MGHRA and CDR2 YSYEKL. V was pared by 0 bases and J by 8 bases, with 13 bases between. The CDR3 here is CASSQESETWGYTF. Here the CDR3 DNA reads TGCGCCAGCAGCCAAGAATCGGAGACTTGGGGCTACACCTTC.

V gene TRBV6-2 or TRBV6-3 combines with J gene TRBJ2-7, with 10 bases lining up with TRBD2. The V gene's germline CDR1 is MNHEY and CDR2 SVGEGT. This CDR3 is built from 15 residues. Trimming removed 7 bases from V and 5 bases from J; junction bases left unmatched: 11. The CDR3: CASKPPSGSSDEQYF. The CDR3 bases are TGTGCCAGCAAACCCCCTAGCGGGAGTTCGGACGAGCAGTACTTC.

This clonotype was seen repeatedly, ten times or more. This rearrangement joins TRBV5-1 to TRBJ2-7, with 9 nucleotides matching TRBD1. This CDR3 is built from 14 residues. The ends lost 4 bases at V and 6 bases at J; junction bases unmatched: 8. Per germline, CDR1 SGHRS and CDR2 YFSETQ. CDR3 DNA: TGCGCCAGCAGCCGGACCACAGGGGGCAGCGAGCAGTACTTC. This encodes CASSRTTGGSEQYF.

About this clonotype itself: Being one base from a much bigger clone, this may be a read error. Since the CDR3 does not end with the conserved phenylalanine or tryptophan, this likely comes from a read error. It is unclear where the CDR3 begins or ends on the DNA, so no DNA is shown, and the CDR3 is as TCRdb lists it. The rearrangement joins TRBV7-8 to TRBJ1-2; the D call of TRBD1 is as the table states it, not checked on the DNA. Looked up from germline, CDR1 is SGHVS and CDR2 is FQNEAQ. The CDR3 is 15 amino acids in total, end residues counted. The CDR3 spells CASSLDRGSNYGYPL.

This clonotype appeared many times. The CDR3 sequence is CASSPSQTETQYF. CDR3 DNA: TGTGCCAGCTCACCTAGTCAGACGGAGACCCAGTACTTC. The rearrangement links TRBV18 to TRBJ2-5; no reliable D call. CDR3 length: 13 residues. CDR1 and CDR2 from the germline V gene are KGHSH and LQKENI. V was pared by 3 bases and J by 5 bases, with 10 bases between.

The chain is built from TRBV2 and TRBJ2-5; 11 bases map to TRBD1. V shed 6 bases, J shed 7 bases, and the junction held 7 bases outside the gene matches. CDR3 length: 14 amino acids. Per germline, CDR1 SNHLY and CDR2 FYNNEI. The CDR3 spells CASRRTGGGRTQYF. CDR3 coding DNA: TGTGCCAGCAGACGGACAGGGGGCGGTAGGACCCAGTACTTC.

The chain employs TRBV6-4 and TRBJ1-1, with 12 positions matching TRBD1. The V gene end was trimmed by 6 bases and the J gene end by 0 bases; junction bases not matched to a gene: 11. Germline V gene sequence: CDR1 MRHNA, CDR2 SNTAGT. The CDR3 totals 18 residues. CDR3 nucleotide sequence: TGTGCCAGCAGCCCAACCGGGACAGGGGGCTACCTGAACACTGAAGCTTTCTTT. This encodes CASSPTGTGGYLNTEAFF.

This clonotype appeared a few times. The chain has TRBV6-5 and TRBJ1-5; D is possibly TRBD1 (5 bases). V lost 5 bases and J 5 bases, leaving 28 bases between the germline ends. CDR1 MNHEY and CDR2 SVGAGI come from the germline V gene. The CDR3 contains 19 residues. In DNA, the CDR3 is TGTGCCAGCAGTCCGACACATTACGGGGCCCCTTGGGACGATCAGCCCCAGCATTTT. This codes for CASSPTHYGAPWDDQPQHF.

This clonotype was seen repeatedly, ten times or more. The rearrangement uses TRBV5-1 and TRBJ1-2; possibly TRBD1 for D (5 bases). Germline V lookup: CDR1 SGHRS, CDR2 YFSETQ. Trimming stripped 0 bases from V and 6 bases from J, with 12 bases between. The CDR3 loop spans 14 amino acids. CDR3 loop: CASSLVGGLDGYTF. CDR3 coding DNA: TGCGCCAGCAGCTTGGTTGGGGGATTGGATGGCTACACCTTC.

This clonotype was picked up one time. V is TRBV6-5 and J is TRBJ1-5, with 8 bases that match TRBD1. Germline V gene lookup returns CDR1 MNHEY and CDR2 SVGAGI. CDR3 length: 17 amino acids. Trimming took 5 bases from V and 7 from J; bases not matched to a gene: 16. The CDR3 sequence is CASSLGTGGSPGQPQHF. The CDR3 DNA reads TGTGCCAGCAGTCTCGGTACAGGGGGTTCCCCTGGGCAGCCCCAGCATTTT.